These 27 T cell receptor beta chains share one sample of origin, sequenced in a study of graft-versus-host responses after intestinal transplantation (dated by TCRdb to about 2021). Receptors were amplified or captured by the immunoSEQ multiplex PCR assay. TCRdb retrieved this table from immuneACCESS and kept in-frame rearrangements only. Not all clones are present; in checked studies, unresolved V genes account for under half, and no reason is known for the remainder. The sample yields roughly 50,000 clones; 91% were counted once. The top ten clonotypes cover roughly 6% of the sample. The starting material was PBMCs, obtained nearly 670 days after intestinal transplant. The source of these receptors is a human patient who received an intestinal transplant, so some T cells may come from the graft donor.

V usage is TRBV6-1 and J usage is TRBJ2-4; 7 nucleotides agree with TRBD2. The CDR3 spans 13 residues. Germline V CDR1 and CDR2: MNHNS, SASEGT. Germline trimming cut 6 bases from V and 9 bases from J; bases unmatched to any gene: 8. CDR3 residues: CASSATSMAIQYF. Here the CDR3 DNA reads TGTGCCAGCAGCGCGACTAGCATGGCCATTCAGTACTTC.

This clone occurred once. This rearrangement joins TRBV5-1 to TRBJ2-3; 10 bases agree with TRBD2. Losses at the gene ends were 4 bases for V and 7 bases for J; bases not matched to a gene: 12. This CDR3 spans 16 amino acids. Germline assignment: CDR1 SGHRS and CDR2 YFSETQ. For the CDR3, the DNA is TGCGCCAGCAGCCACGGACTAGCGGAGGGGAGAAATACGCAGTATTTT. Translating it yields CASSHGLAEGRNTQYF.

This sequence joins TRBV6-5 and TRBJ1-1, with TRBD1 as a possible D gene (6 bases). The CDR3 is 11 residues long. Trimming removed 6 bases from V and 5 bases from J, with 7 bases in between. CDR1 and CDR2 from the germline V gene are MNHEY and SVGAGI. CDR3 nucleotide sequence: TGTGCCAGCAGCACAGGGACTGAAGCTTTCTTT. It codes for CASSTGTEAFF.

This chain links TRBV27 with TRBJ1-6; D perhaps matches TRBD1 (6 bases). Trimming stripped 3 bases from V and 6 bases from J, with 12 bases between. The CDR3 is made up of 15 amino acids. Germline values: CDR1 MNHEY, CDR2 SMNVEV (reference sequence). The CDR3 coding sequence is TGTGCCAGCAGTTTCGGGACATTACTTAATTCACCCCTCCACTTT. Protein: CASSFGTLLNSPLHF.

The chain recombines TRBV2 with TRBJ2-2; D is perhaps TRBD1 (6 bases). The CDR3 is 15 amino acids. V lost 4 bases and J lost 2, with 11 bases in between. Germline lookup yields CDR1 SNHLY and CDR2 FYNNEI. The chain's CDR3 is CASSGQGTNTGELFF. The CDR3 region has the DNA TGTGCCAGCAGTGGGCAGGGGACCAACACCGGGGAGCTGTTTTTT.

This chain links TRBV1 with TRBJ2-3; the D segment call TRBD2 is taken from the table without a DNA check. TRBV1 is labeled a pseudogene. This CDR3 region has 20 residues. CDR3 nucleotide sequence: TGCACCAGCAGCCAAGCAAGGTGGCTAGCGGGGGGCGTTAGCACAGATACGCAGTATTTT. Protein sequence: CTSSQARWLAGGVSTDTQYF.

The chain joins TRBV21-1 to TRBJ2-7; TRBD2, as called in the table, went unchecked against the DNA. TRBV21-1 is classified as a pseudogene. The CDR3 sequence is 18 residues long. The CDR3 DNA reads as TGTGCCAGCAGCAAAGTTTTAGGTCAGCGGGGGGACACCTACGAGCAGTACTTC. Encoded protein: CASSKVLGQRGDTYEQYF.

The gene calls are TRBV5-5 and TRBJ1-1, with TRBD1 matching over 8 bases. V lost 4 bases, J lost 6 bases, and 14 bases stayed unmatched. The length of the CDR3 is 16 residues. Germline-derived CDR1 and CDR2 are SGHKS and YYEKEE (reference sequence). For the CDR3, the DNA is TGTGCCAGCAGCCCTCCCTTTGGACAGGGAGGCCCTGAAGCTTTCTTT. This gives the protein CASSPPFGQGGPEAFF.

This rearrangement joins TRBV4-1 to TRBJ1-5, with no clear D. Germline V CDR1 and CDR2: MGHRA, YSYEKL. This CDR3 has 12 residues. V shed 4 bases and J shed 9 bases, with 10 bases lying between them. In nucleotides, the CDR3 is TGCGCCAGCAGCCCTCCGTTTGGGCCCCAGCATTTT. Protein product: CASSPPFGPQHF.

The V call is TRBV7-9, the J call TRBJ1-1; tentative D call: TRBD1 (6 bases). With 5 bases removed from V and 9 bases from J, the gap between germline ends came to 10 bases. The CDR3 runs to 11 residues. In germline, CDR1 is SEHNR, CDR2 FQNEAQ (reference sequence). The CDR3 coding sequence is TGTGCCAGCAGCCTCACAGGGCAAGCTTTCTTT. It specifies CASSLTGQAFF. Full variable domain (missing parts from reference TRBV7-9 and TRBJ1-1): DTGVSQNPRHKITKRGQNVTFRCDPISEHNRLYWYRQTLGQGPEFLTYFQNEAQLEKSRLLSDRFSAERPKGSFSTLEIQRTEQGDSAMYLCASSLTGQAFFGQGTRLTVV.

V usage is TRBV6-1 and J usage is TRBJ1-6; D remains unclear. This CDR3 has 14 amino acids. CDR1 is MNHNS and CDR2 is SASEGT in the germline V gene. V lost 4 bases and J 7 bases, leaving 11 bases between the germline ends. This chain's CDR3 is CASSALDGNSPLHF. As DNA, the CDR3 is TGTGCCAGCAGTGCCCTCGACGGAAATTCACCCCTCCACTTT.

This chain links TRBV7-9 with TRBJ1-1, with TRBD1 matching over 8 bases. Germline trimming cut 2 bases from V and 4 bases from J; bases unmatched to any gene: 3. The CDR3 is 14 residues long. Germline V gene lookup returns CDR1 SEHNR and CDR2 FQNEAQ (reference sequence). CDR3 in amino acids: CASSLRTGGTEAFF. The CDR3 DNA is TGTGCCAGCAGCTTACGCACAGGGGGCACTGAAGCTTTCTTT.

CDR3 DNA sequence: TGCGCCAGCAGATCTAAGACAGGGGAAGAGACCCAGTACTTC. This gives the protein CASRSKTGEETQYF. The rearrangement joins TRBV5-1 to TRBJ2-5; TRBD1 matches at 8 bases. Per germline, CDR1 SGHRS and CDR2 YFSETQ. With 5 bases clipped from V and 3 bases from J, the junction kept 6 bases outside the gene matches. The length of the CDR3 is 14 residues.

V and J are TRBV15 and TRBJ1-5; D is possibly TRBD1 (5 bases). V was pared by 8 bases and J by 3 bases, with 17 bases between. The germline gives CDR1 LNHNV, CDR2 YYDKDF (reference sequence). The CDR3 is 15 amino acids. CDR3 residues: CATGAERQTNQPQHF. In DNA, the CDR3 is TGTGCCACCGGAGCAGAGAGACAGACCAATCAGCCCCAGCATTTT.

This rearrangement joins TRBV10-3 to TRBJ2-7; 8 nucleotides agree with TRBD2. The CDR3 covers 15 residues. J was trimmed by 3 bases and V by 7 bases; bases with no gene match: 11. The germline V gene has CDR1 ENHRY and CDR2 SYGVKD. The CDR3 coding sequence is TGTGCCATCAACGGGGGGGCAGAAACACGCTACGAGCAGTACTTC. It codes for CAINGGAETRYEQYF.

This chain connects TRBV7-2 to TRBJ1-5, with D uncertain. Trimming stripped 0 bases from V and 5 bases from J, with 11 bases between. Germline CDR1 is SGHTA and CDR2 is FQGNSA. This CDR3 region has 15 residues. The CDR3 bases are TGTGCCAGCAGCTTAGCGTTGGGTTTCGATCAGCCCCAGCATTTT. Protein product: CASSLALGFDQPQHF.

The CDR3 nucleotides read TGTGCCAGCAGCTTGGACTATCCTATAGAGCAGTTCTTC. Its translation is CASSLDYPIEQFF. The chain couples TRBV5-4 to TRBJ2-1; the D is unclear. The CDR3 sequence is 13 residues long. V lost 0 bases and J lost 10, with 11 bases in between. Germline CDR1 reads SGHNT; CDR2 reads YYREEE (reference sequence).

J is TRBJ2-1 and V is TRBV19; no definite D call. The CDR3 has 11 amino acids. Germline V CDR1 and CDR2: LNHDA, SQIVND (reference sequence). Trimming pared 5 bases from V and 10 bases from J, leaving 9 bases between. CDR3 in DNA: TGTGCCAGTAGTGTGTCAGTGGAGCAGTTCTTC. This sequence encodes CASSVSVEQFF.

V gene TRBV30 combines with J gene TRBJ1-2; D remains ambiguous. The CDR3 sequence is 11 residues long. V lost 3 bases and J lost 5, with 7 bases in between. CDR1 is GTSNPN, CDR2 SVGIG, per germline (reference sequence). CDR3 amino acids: CAWSPGYGYTF. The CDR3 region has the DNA TGTGCCTGGAGCCCTGGGTATGGCTACACCTTC. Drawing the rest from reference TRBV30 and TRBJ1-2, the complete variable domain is SQTIHQWPATLVQPVGSPLSLECTVEGTSNPNLYWYRQAAGRGLQLLFYSVGIGQISSEVPQNLSASRPQDRQFILSSKKLLLSDSGFYLCAWSPGYGYTFGSGTRLTVV.

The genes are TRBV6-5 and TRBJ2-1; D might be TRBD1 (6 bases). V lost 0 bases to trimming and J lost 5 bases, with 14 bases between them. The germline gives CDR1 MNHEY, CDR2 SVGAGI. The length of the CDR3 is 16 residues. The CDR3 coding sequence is TGTGCCAGCAGTTACTCGTTAGGGGACATCAACAATGAGCAGTTCTTC. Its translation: CASSYSLGDINNEQFF.

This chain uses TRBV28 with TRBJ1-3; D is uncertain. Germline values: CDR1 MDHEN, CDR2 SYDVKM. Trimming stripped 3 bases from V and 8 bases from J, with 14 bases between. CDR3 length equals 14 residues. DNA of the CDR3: TGTGCCAGCAGTTTGGAGGTTTCAGGATACACCATATATTTT. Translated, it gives CASSLEVSGYTIYF.

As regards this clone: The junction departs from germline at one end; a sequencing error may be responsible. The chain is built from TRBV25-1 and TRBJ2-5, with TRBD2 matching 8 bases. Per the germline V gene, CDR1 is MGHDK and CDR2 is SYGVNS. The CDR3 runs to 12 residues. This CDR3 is CASSITKRGRHF. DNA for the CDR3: TGTGCCAGCAGTATTACAAAGCGGGGGCGGCACTTC.

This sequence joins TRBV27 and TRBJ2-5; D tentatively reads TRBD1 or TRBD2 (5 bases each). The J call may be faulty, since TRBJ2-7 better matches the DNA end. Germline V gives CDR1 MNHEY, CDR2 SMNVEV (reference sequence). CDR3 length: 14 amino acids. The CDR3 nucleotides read TGTGCCAGCAGTTTTCGGGGACCGAGCTACGAGCAGTACTTC. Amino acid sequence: CASSFRGPSYEQYF.

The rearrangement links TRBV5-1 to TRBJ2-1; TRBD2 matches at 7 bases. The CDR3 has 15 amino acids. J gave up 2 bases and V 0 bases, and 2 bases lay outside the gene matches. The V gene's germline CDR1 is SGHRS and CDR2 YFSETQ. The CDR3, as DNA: TGCGCCAGCAGCTTGGACGCGGGGGCCTACAATGAGCAGTTCTTC. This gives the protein CASSLDAGAYNEQFF.

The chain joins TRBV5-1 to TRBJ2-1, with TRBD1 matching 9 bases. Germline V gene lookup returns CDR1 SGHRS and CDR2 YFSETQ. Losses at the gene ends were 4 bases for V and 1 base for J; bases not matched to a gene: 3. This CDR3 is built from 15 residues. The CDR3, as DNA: TGCGCCAGCAGCACGACAGGGGGTTCCTACAATGAGCAGTTCTTC. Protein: CASSTTGGSYNEQFF.

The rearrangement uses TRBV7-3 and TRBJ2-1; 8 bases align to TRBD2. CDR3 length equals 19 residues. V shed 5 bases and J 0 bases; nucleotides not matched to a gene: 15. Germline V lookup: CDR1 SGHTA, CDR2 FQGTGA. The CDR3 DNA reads TGTGCCAGCAGCCCCTTGGGCCTTTTAGCGGGGAGCTCCTACAATGAGCAGTTCTTC. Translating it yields CASSPLGLLAGSSYNEQFF.

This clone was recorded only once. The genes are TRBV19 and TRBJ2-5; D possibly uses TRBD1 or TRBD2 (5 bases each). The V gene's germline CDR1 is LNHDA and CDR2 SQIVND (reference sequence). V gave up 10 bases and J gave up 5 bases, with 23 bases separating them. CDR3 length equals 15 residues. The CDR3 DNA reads TGTGCCACCCAACCGGGACCGAACATTCCGGAGACCCAGTACTTC. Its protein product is CATQPGPNIPETQYF.